Below are 11 T cell receptor beta chains sequenced from a single sample in a study of blood T cell repertoires in COVID-19. Assay used: immunoSEQ multiplex PCR; TCRdb lists only in-frame clones, some missing. The data contain over 200,000 clones, about 90% of them singletons. Sequencing was done on a sample of PBMCs or T cells enriched from blood (not recorded which). The source is a human donor in a cohort exposed to, infected with or recovered from COVID-19 (not recorded which). The donor label of this sample is uncertain.

This sequence joins TRBV5-6 and TRBJ2-5; 16 bases match TRBD2. Germline V gene sequence: CDR1 SGHDT, CDR2 YYEEEE. Trimming at V came to 4 bases and at J to 4 bases, leaving 7 bases not matched to a gene. The CDR3 extends over 17 amino acids. CDR3 protein: CASSTGLAGGPGETQYF. For the CDR3, the DNA is TGTGCCAGCAGCACGGGACTAGCGGGGGGGCCTGGAGAGACCCAGTACTTC. Full variable domain (rest looked up from reference TRBV5-6 and TRBJ2-5): DAGVTQSPTHLIKTRGQQVTLRCSPKSGHDTVSWYQQALGQGPQFIFQYYEEEERQRGNFPDRFSGHQFPNYSSELNVNALLLGDSALYLCASSTGLAGGPGETQYFGPGTRLLVL.

The chain uses TRBV4-1 and TRBJ1-2; D is perhaps TRBD1 (6 bases). V lost 1 base to trimming and J lost 1 base, with 16 bases between them. Germline V gene sequence: CDR1 MGHRA, CDR2 YSYEKL. The CDR3 runs to 17 residues. The CDR3 coding sequence is TGCGCCAGCAGCCAAGGGTTGGCAGGGGTTATTAACTATGGCTACACCTTC. Translating gives CASSQGLAGVINYGYTF.

The chain links TRBV9 to TRBJ1-1, with D perhaps TRBD1 (5 bases). V was shortened by 0 bases and J by 6 bases, with 15 bases between the two germline ends. The CDR3 contains 15 residues. CDR1 is SGDLS and CDR2 is YYNGEE in the germline V gene. CDR3 region: CASSVGPGKLSEAFF. CDR3 DNA: TGTGCCAGCAGCGTAGGGCCAGGGAAGTTGTCTGAAGCTTTCTTT.

The chain links TRBV30 to TRBJ2-3; a weak D match, TRBD1 (6 bases). The CDR3 runs 15 residues. V was shortened by 0 bases and J by 4 bases, with 14 bases between the two germline ends. In germline, CDR1 is GTSNPN, CDR2 SVGIG (reference sequence). In DNA form, the CDR3 reads TGTGCCTGGAGTGTAGTAGGGGGAGCAGCAGATACGCAGTATTTT. Translated: CAWSVVGGAADTQYF. Full variable domain (rest looked up from reference TRBV30 and TRBJ2-3): SQTIHQWPATLVQPVGSPLSLECTVEGTSNPNLYWYRQAAGRGLQLLFYSVGIGQISSEVPQNLSASRPQDRQFILSSKKLLLSDSGFYLCAWSVVGGAADTQYFGPGTRLTVL.

For the CDR3, the DNA is TGTGCCAGCAGCTTCATAGCGGGGGGGACCCACAATGAGCAGTTCTTC. Translating it yields CASSFIAGGTHNEQFF. The rearrangement links TRBV7-9 to TRBJ2-1; 11 nucleotides align to TRBD2. Germline CDR1 is SEHNR and CDR2 is FQNEAQ (reference sequence). The CDR3 covers 16 residues. J gave up 5 bases and V 3 bases, and 6 bases lay outside the gene matches.

This clone was counted once. CDR3 in DNA: TGTGCCAGTAGTACCACGGAGGGGAATCAGCCCCAGCATTTT. It encodes CASSTTEGNQPQHF. The chain combines TRBV19 with TRBJ1-5, with D possibly TRBD1 on 5 matching bases. Deletions cut 4 bases from V and 4 bases from J, with 11 bases between. The CDR3 has 14 residues. Germline V lookup: CDR1 LNHDA, CDR2 SQIVND (reference sequence).

V gene TRBV9 combines with J gene TRBJ2-7; 8 bases are shared with TRBD1. In germline, CDR1 is SGDLS, CDR2 YYNGEE. Unmatched junction bases numbered 4, after V lost 0 bases and J lost 5 bases. The CDR3 is 14 amino acids. The CDR3 loop is CASSVDTGGDEQYF. As DNA, the CDR3 is TGTGCCAGCAGCGTAGATACAGGGGGAGACGAGCAGTACTTC.

The chain has TRBV5-4 and TRBJ2-2; D is perhaps TRBD2 (5 bases). The germline V gene has CDR1 SGHNT and CDR2 YYREEE (reference sequence). This CDR3 comprises 14 residues. Trimming cost V 2 bases and J 7 bases, with 12 bases left between them. DNA of the CDR3: TGTGCCAGCAGCTTAGTAGCTAGCAACGGGGAGCTGTTTTTT. This translates into CASSLVASNGELFF. The full variable domain, its missing parts supplied by reference TRBV5-4 and TRBJ2-2, is ETGVTQSPTHLIKTRGQQVTLRCSSQSGHNTVSWYQQALGQGPQFIFQYYREEENGRGNFPPRFSGLQFPNYSSELNVNALELDDSALYLCASSLVASNGELFFGEGSRLTVL.

The DNA for the CDR3 is TGTGCCAGCAGCTTAGAGTGGCTAGCGGGGGGGCAACGGTCCTACGAGCAGTACTTC. It codes for CASSLEWLAGGQRSYEQYF. V gene TRBV7-6 combines with J gene TRBJ2-7; the match to TRBD2 covers 12 bases. This CDR3 has 19 residues. Germline CDR1 SGHVS, CDR2 FNYEAQ. V shed 1 base and J 1 base; nucleotides not matched to a gene: 11. The complete variable domain, with remaining parts taken from reference TRBV7-6 and TRBJ2-7, reads GAGVSQSPRYKVTKRGQDVALRCDPISGHVSLYWYRQALGQGPEFLTYFNYEAQQDKSGLPNDRFSAERPEGSISTLTIQRTEQRDSAMYRCASSLEWLAGGQRSYEQYFGPGTRLTVT.

V and J are TRBV9 and TRBJ1-1, with D possibly being TRBD1 (6 bases). The CDR3 extends over 17 amino acids. Germline loops: CDR1 SGDLS, CDR2 YYNGEE. The V and J ends lost 0 bases and 3 bases respectively, with 18 bases between them. Here the CDR3 reads CASSVDPTGGVYTEAFF. The CDR3 DNA sequence: TGTGCCAGCAGCGTAGACCCCACTGGGGGCGTCTACACTGAAGCTTTCTTT.

The V call is TRBV5-1, the J call TRBJ2-5; 13 bases map to TRBD2. The V segment lost 4 bases and the J segment 3 bases; nucleotides outside the gene matches: 3. CDR3 size: 15 residues. CDR1 SGHRS and CDR2 YFSETQ come from the germline V gene. CDR3 sequence reads: CASSGGLAGEETQYF. As DNA, the CDR3 is TGCGCCAGCAGCGGAGGACTAGCGGGGGAAGAGACCCAGTACTTC.